The text below deals with one T cell receptor beta chain. TCRdb's copy holds only in-frame clones and misses some; the assay was immunoSEQ multiplex PCR. Here the sample spans over 35,000 clones, about 89% being singletons. The data stem from a study of OX40 agonist ivuxolimab in advanced cancers. The CDR3 runs to 14 residues. Trimming removed 4 bases from V and 0 bases from J, with 7 bases in between. Germline V gene data show CDR1 as LNHDA and CDR2 as SQIVND (reference sequence). The sequence was obtained from an adult with an advanced solid tumor such as melanoma, head and neck, liver or kidney cancer. J is TRBJ2-1 and V is TRBV19; possibly TRBD1 or TRBD2 for D (5 bases each). The sample in question was CD4+ or CD8+ T cells sorted from blood, obtained in a trial of the OX40 agonist ivuxolimab. The CDR3 coding sequence is TGTGCCAGTAGTACAGGGAGCTCCTACAATGAGCAGTTCTTC. The encoded protein is CASSTGSSYNEQFF.